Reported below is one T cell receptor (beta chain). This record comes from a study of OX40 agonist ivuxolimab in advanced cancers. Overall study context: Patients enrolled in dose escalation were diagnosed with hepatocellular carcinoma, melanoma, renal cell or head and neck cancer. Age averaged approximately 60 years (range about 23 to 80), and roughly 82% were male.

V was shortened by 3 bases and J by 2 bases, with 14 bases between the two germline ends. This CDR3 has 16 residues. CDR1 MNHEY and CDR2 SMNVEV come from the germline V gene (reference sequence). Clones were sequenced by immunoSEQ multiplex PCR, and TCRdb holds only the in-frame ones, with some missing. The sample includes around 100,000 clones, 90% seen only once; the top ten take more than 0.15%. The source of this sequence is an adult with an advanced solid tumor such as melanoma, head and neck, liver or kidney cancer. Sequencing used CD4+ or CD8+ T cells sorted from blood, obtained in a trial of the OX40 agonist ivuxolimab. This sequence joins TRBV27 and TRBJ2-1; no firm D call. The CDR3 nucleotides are TGTGCCAGCAGTTTTCGGCGGCTAACAGCCTACAATGAGCAGTTCTTC. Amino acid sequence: CASSFRRLTAYNEQFF.